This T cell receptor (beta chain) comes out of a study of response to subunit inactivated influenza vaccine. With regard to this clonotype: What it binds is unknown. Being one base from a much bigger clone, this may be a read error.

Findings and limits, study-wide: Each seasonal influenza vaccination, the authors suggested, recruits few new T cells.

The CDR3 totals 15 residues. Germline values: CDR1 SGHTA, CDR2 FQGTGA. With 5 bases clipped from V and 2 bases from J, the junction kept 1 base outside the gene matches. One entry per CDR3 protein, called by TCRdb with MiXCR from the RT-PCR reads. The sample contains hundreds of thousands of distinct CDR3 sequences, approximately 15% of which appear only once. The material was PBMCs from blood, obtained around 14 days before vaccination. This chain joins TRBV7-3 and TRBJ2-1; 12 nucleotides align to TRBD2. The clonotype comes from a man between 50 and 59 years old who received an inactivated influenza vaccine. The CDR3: CASSTSGRTYNEQFF. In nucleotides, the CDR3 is TGTGCCAGCAGCACTAGCGGGAGGACCTACAATGAGCAGTTCTTC. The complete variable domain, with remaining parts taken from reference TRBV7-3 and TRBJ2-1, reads GAGVSQTPSNKVTEKGKYVELRCDPISGHTALYWYRQSLGQGPEFLIYFQGTGAADDSGLPNDRFFAVRPEGSVSTLKIQRTERGDSAVYLCASSTSGRTYNEQFFGPGTRLTVL.